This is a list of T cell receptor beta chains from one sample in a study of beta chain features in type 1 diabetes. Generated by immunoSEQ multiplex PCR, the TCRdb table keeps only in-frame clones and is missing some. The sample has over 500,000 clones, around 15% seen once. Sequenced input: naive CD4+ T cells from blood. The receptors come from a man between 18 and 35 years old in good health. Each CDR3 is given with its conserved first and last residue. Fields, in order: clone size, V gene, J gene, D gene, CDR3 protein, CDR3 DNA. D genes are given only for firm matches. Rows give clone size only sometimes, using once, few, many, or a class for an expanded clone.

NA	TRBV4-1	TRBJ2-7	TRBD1	CASSSTPGQGYEQYF	TGCGCCAGCAGCTCCACTCCGGGACAGGGTTACGAGCAGTACTTC
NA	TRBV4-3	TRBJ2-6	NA	CASSQSRGLPRVRANVLTF	TGCGCCAGCAGCCAATCGAGGGGCCTTCCCAGGGTTAGGGCCAACGTCCTGACTTTC
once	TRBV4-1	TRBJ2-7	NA	CASSQGVGSGKPYEQYF	TGCGCCAGCAGCCAAGGGGTTGGAAGCGGAAAACCCTACGAGCAGTACTTC
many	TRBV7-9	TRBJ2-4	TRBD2	CASSFVTSLHF	TGTGCCAGCAGCTTCGTGACTAGCCTACACTTC
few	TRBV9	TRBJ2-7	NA	CASSVDDQAYRLYEQYF	TGTGCCAGCAGCGTAGACGACCAGGCCTATCGACTGTACGAGCAGTACTTC
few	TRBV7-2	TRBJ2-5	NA	CASSFYVETQYF	TGTGCCAGCAGCTTTTACGTCGAGACCCAGTACTTC
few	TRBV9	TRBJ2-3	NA	CASSARGRADTQYF	TGTGCCAGCAGCGCTAGGGGACGGGCAGATACGCAGTATTTT
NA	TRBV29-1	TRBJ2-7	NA	CSVEDRTSRYF	TGCAGCGTTGAAGATCGCACCTCGAGGTACTTC
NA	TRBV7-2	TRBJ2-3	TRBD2	CASSSVTSGSTDTQYF	TGTGCCAGCAGCTCCGTGACTAGCGGCAGCACAGATACGCAGTATTTT
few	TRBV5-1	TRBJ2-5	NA	CASSFGVRAGNQETQYF	TGCGCCAGCAGCTTCGGGGTTAGGGCGGGGAACCAAGAGACCCAGTACTTC
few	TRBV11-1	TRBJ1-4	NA	CASSLEGSVREKLFF	TGTGCCAGCAGCTTAGAGGGCTCGGTTCGGGAAAAACTGTTTTTT
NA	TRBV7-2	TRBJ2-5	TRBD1	CASSRGGQQETQYF	TGTGCCAGCAGCCGAGGGGGACAGCAAGAGACCCAGTACTTC
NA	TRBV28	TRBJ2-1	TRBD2	CASSLAGGPENEQFF	TGTGCCAGCAGTCTAGCGGGAGGGCCCGAAAATGAGCAGTTCTTC
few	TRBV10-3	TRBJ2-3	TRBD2	CAISARQGGADTQYF	TGTGCCATCAGTGCTCGGCAGGGAGGGGCAGATACGCAGTATTTT
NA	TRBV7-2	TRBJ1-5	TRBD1	CASSLVEGGSQPQHF	TGTGCCAGCAGCTTAGTGGAAGGGGGCAGTCAGCCCCAGCATTTT
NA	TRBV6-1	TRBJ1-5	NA	CASSEGQGYQPQHF	TGTGCCAGCAGTGAAGGCCAGGGTTATCAGCCCCAGCATTTT
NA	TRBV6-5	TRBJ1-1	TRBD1	CASSRRTDRGISAFF	TGTGCCAGCAGTAGACGTACGGACAGGGGCATCTCAGCTTTCTTT
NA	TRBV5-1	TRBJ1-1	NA	CASSLGRIGTEAFF	TGCGCCAGCAGCTTGGGCAGAATAGGGACTGAAGCTTTCTTT
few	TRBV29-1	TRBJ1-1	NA	CSGSGNTEAFF	TGCAGCGGATCAGGGAACACTGAAGCTTTCTTT
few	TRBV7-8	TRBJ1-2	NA	CASSLPKGPPRGYTF	TGTGCCAGCAGCTTACCGAAAGGCCCCCCTAGGGGCTACACCTTC
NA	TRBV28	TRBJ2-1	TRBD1	CASSLSAQGANEQFF	TGTGCCAGCAGTTTATCCGCACAGGGGGCAAATGAGCAGTTCTTC
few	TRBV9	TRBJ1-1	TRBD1	CASSVTTGVNTEAFF	TGTGCCAGCAGCGTGACGACAGGGGTGAACACTGAAGCTTTCTTT
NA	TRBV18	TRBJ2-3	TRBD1	CASSPRQGGGDTQYF	TGTGCCAGCTCACCACGACAGGGTGGGGGAGATACGCAGTATTTT
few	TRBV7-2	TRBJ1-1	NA	CASSHGTTEAFF	TGTGCCAGCAGCCACGGGACAACTGAAGCTTTCTTT
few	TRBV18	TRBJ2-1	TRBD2	CASSPGTSAYNEQFF	TGTGCCAGCTCACCTGGGACTAGCGCGTACAATGAGCAGTTCTTC
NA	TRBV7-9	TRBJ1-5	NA	CASSSPSGNQPQHF	TGTGCCAGCAGCTCCCCTTCGGGCAATCAGCCCCAGCATTTT
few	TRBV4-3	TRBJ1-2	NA	CASSHLDRAKGYTF	TGCGCCAGCAGCCACCTCGACAGAGCTAAAGGCTACACCTTC
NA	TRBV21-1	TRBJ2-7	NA	CASSKQQYF	TGTGCCAGCAGCAAACAGCAGTACTTC
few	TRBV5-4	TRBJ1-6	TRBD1	CASSLDQGTGASSYNSPLHF	TGTGCCAGCAGCTTGGATCAGGGGACAGGGGCTAGCTCCTATAATTCACCCCTCCACTTT
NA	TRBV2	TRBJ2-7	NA	CASRRTATHEQYF	TGTGCCAGCCGACGGACAGCCACCCACGAGCAGTACTTC
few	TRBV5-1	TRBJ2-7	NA	CASSLPTGQGGEQYF	TGCGCCAGCAGCTTGCCGACGGGGCAGGGTGGCGAGCAGTACTTC
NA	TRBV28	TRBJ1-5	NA	CASIHPGSQPQHF	TGTGCCAGCATCCATCCGGGAAGTCAGCCCCAGCATTTT
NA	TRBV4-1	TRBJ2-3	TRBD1	CASSQSPGQGSDTQYF	TGCGCCAGCAGCCAATCCCCGGGACAGGGCTCAGATACGCAGTATTTT
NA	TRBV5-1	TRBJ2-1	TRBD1	CASSRDSVNEQFF	TGCGCCAGCAGCCGGGACAGTGTCAATGAGCAGTTCTTC
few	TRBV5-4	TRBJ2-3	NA	CASSLREDTDTQYF	TGTGCCAGCAGCTTGCGAGAAGACACAGATACGCAGTATTTT